This entry describes one T cell receptor beta chain. The PCR contained 60 Vbeta and 13 Jbeta primers. The data were produced by immunoSEQ multiplex PCR, yet TCRdb's version contains in-frame clones alone and is incomplete. The sample includes more than 140,000 clones, over 75% of them seen just once. This sample was included in a study of cytomegalovirus exposure and HLA in healthy donors. The CDR3 is made up of 15 amino acids. The V gene lost 1 base and the J gene lost 1 base, with 9 bases spanning the gap. Germline values: CDR1 SEHNR, CDR2 FQNEAQ (reference sequence). The donors comprised healthy bone marrow donors.

Sequencing was done on a sample of PBMCs. This rearrangement joins TRBV7-9 to TRBJ2-3; perhaps TRBD2 as D (6 bases). The sequence came from a male donor in good health and CMV-seronegative. CDR3 loop: CASSLGPGGTDTQYF. CDR3 bases: TGTGCCAGCAGCTTAGGCCCGGGGGGCACAGATACGCAGTATTTT.